These 9 T cell receptor beta chains were all obtained from the same sample, sequenced in a study of Ad26.COV2.S vaccination and SARS-CoV-2 variants. Treatment here: roughly 18 received Ad26.COV2.S at low or high dose, single or two shots; five or six received placebo; per-sample allocation not given. Repertoires come from day 63 after the first vaccine or placebo injection. Method: immunoSEQ multiplex PCR; TCRdb's copy keeps in-frame clones and lacks some. Here the sample spans about 350,000 clones, less than 90% being singletons. The material was peripheral blood, obtained in a trial of Ad26.COV2.S vaccine versus placebo. The source is a person aged 18-65 years who received the Ad26.COV2.S COVID-19 vaccine or a placebo.

This clone was seen a handful of times. J is TRBJ1-1 and V is TRBV20-1; possible D gene TRBD1, 5 bases. Germline V gene data show CDR1 as DFQATT and CDR2 as SNEGSKA (reference sequence). The V gene lost 6 bases and the J gene lost 13 bases, with 18 bases spanning the gap. The CDR3 consists of 11 residues. In nucleotides, the CDR3 is TGCAGTGCAAAACCGGGGCCCTCAGATTTCTTT. Amino acids: CSAKPGPSDFF.

V and J are TRBV7-3 and TRBJ1-1, with TRBD1 as a possible D gene (5 bases). The CDR3 covers 14 residues. Germline V lookup: CDR1 SGHTA, CDR2 FQGTGA. The ends were cut back, 5 bases at V and 4 bases at J, with 14 bases in the middle. CDR3 protein: CASSLSGLGTEAFF. As DNA, the CDR3 is TGTGCCAGCAGCCTGTCGGGGCTGGGCACTGAAGCTTTCTTT.

J is TRBJ2-7 and V is TRBV7-8; possibly TRBD2 for D (7 bases). The CDR3 totals 13 residues. From germline, CDR1 is SGHVS and CDR2 FQNEAQ. The CDR3 nucleotides are TGTGCTTCTGGGGGGGGGCCAGCCTACGAGCAGTACTTC. This codes for CASGGGPAYEQYF. The full variable domain, completed using reference TRBV7-8 and TRBJ2-7, is GAGVSQSPRYKVAKRGQDVALRCDPISGHVSLFWYQQALGQGPEFLTYFQNEAQLDKSGLPSDRFFAERPEGSVSTLKIQRTQQEDSAVYLCASGGGPAYEQYFGPGTRLTVT.

The V call is TRBV19, the J call TRBJ1-2; D not resolved. CDR3 size: 13 residues. Germline V gene sequence: CDR1 LNHDA, CDR2 SQIVND (reference sequence). V was clipped by 5 bases and J by 6 bases, with 13 bases between them. The chain's CDR3 is CASSDGRRNGYTF. The CDR3 DNA sequence: TGTGCCAGTAGTGACGGCCGCAGGAATGGCTACACCTTC.

V and J are TRBV2 and TRBJ2-5; TRBD2 aligns across 13 bases. The length of the CDR3 is 18 residues. Germline lookup yields CDR1 SNHLY and CDR2 FYNNEI. V was pared by 6 bases and J by 2 bases, with 12 bases of the junction left unmatched. The CDR3 loop is CASSLPGLAGPPQETQYF. CDR3 in DNA: TGTGCCAGCAGCCTTCCGGGACTAGCGGGGCCGCCGCAAGAGACCCAGTACTTC.

The chain joins TRBV7-2 to TRBJ2-2; D is unresolved. CDR1 is SGHTA, CDR2 FQGNSA, per germline. V lost 5 bases and J 6 bases, leaving 13 bases between the germline ends. The CDR3 has 14 residues. CDR3 in amino acids: CASSPPPGPGELFF. The CDR3 region has the DNA TGTGCCAGCAGCCCGCCCCCGGGTCCCGGGGAGCTGTTTTTT.

This chain connects TRBV2 to TRBJ2-1, with 7 bases fitting TRBD1. CDR1 and CDR2 from the germline V gene are SNHLY and FYNNEI. After removal of 8 bases from V and 10 bases from J, the junction contained 8 bases not matched to a gene. There are 12 residues in the CDR3. CDR3: CASASRGLEQFF. The CDR3, as DNA: TGTGCCAGCGCCTCAAGGGGGCTAGAGCAGTTCTTC.

In this sample, this clone turned up once. J is TRBJ2-3 and V is TRBV28; D gene unclear. The V end lost 2 bases, the J end lost 2 bases, and 14 bases lay between the germline ends. CDR1 MDHEN and CDR2 SYDVKM come from the germline V gene. This CDR3 spans 16 amino acids. This CDR3 is CASSLNWRAYTDTQYF. The CDR3 DNA is TGTGCCAGCAGTTTAAATTGGAGAGCGTACACAGATACGCAGTATTTT.

The chain couples TRBV6-5 to TRBJ2-7; D gene ambiguous. CDR3 length: 16 residues. In germline, CDR1 is MNHEY, CDR2 SVGAGI. V dropped 0 bases and J dropped 6 bases, with 18 bases sitting between them. The CDR3 is CASSYSTRSATSEQYF. CDR3 DNA sequence: TGTGCCAGCAGTTACTCGACGCGGTCCGCTACGTCCGAGCAGTACTTC.